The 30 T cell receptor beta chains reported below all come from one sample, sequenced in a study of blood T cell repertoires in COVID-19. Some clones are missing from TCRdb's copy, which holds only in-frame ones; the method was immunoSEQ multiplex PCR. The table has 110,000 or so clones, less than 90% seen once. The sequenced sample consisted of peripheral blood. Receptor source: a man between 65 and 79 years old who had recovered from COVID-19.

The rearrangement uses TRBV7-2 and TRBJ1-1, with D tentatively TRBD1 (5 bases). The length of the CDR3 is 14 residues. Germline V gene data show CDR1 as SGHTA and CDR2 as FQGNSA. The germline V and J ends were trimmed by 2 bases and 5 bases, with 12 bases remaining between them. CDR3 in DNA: TGTGCCAGCAGCTTAAGAAGGGGCTGGACTGAAGCTTTCTTT. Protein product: CASSLRRGWTEAFF.

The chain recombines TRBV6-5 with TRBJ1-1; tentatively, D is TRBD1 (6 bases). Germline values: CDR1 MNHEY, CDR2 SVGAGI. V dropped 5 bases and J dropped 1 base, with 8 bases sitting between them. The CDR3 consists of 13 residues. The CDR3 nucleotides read TGTGCCAGCAGTCCAGGGGAGAACACTGAAGCTTTCTTT. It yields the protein CASSPGENTEAFF.

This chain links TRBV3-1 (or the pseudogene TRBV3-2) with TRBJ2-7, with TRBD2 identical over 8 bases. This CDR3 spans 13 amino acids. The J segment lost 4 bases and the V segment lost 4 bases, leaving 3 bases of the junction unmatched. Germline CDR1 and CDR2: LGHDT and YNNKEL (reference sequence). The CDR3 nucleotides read TGTGCCAGCAGCCCTAGCGGGCGGTACGAGCAGTACTTC. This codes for CASSPSGRYEQYF.

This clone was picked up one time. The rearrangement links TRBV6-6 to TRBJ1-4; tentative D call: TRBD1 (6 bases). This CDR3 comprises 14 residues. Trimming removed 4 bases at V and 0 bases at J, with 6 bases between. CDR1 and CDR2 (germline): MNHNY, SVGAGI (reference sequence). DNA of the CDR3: TGTGCCAGCAGTTGGACAGCAACTAATGAAAAACTGTTTTTT. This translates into CASSWTATNEKLFF.

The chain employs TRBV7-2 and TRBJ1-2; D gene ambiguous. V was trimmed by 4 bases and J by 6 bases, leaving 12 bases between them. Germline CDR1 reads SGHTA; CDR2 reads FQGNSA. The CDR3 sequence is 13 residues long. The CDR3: CASSSLIGNGYTF. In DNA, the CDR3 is TGTGCCAGCAGCTCCTTGATCGGGAATGGCTACACCTTC. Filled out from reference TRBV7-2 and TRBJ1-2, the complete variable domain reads GAGVSQSPSNKVTEKGKDVELRCDPISGHTALYWYRQSLGQGLEFLIYFQGNSAPDKSGLPSDRFSAERTGGSVSTLTIQRTQQEDSAVYLCASSSLIGNGYTFGSGTRLTVV.

DNA of the CDR3: TGTGCCAGCAGCTTCCCGGGGGTGGAGACCCAGTACTTC. Its translation: CASSFPGVETQYF. The chain uses TRBV7-9 and TRBJ2-5, with a possible D match to TRBD2 (6 bases). Germline CDR1 reads SEHNR; CDR2 reads FQNEAQ (reference sequence). CDR3 length: 13 amino acids. Trimming stripped 3 bases from V and 5 bases from J, with 10 bases between.

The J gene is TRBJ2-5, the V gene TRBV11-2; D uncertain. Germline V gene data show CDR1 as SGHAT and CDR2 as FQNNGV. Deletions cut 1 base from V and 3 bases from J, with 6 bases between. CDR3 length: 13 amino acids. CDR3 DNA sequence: TGTGCCAGCAGCTTAGGAGTTAAAGAGACCCAGTACTTC. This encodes CASSLGVKETQYF. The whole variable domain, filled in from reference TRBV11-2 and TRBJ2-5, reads EAGVAQSPRYKIIEKRQSVAFWCNPISGHATLYWYQQILGQGPKLLIQFQNNGVVDDSQLPKDRFSAERLKGVDSTLKIQPAKLEDSAVYLCASSLGVKETQYFGPGTRLLVL.

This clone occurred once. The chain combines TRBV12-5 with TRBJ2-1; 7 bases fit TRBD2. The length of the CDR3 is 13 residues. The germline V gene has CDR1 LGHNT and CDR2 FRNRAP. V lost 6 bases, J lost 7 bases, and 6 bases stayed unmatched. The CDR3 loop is CASGPSGGNEQFF. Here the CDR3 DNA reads TGTGCTAGTGGCCCCTCGGGAGGAAATGAGCAGTTCTTC.

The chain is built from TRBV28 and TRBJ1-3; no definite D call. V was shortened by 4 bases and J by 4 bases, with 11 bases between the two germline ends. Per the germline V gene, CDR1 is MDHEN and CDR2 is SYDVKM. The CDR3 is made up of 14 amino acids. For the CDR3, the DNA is TGTGCCAGCAGTTCCAGGAACGTCGGAAACACCATATATTTT. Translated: CASSSRNVGNTIYF. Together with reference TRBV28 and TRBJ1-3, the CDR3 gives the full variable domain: DVKVTQSSRYLVKRTGEKVFLECVQDMDHENMFWYRQDPGLGLRLIYFSYDVKMKEKGDIPEGYSVSREKKERFSLILESASTNQTSMYLCASSSRNVGNTIYFGEGSWLTVV.

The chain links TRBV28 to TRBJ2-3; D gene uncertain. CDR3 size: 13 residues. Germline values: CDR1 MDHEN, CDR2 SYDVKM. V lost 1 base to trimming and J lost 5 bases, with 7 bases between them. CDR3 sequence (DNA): TGTGCCAGCAGTTTATCCGGGTTAGATACGCAGTATTTT. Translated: CASSLSGLDTQYF.

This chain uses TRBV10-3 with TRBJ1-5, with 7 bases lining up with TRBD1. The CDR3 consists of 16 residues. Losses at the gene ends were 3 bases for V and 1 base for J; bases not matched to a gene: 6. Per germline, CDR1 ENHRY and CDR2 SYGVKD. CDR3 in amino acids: CAISDHRGGSNQPQHF. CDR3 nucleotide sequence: TGTGCCATCAGTGATCACAGGGGAGGAAGCAATCAGCCCCAGCATTTT.

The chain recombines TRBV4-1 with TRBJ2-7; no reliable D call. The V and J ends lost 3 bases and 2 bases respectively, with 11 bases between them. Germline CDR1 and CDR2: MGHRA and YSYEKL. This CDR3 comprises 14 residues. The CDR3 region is CASSQTRLAYEQYF. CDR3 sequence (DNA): TGCGCCAGCAGCCAGACCCGGCTAGCCTACGAGCAGTACTTC.

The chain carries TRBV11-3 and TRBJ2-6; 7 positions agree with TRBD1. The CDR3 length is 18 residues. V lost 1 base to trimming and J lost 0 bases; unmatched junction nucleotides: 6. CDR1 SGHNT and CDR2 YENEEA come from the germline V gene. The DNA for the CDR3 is TGTGCCAGCAGCTTAGGGGGGACAGCTGACTCTGGGGCCAACGTCCTGACTTTC. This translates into CASSLGGTADSGANVLTF.

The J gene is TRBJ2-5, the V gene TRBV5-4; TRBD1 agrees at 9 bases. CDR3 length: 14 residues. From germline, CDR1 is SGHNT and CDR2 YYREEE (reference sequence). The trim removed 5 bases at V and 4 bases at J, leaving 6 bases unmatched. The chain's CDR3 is CASSPGQGRETQYF. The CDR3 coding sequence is TGTGCCAGCAGTCCGGGACAGGGTAGAGAGACCCAGTACTTC.

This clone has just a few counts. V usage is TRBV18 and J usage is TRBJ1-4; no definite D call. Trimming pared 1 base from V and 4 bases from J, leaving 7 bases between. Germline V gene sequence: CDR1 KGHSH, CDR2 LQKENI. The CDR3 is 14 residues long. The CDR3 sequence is CASSPRGNNEKLFF. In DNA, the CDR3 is TGTGCCAGCTCACCACGAGGGAATAATGAAAAACTGTTTTTT.

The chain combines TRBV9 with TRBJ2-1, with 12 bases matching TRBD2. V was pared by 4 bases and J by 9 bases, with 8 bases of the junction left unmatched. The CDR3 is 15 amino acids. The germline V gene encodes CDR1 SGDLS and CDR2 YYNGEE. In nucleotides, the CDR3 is TGTGCCAGCAGCCCACGGACTAGCGGGGTCGGTGAGCAGTTCTTC. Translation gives CASSPRTSGVGEQFF.

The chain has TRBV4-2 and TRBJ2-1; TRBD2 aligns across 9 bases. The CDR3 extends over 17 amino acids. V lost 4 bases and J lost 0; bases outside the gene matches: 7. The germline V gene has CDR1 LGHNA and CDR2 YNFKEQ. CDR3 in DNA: TGTGCCAGCAGCCGAGAGACTAGCGGAAGCTCCTACAATGAGCAGTTCTTC. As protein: CASSRETSGSSYNEQFF.

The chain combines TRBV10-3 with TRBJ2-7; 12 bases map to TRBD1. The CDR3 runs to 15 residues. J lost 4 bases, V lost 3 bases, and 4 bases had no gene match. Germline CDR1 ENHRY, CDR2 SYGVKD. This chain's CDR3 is CAISDGTGGFYEQYF. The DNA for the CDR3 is TGTGCCATCAGTGACGGGACAGGGGGCTTTTACGAGCAGTACTTC.

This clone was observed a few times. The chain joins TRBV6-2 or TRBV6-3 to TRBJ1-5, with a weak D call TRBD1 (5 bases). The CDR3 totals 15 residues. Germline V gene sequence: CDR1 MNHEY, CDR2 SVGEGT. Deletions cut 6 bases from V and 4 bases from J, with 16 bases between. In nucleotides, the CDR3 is TGTGCCAGCAGCCCCAGGAGGGGAGCAAATCAGCCCCAGCATTTT. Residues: CASSPRRGANQPQHF.

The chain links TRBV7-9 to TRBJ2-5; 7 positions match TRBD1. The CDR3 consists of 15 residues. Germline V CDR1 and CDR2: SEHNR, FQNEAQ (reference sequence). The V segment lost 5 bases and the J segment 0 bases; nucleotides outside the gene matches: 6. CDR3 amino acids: CASSPTRGYQETQYF. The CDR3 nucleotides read TGTGCCAGCAGCCCAACCAGGGGGTACCAAGAGACCCAGTACTTC.

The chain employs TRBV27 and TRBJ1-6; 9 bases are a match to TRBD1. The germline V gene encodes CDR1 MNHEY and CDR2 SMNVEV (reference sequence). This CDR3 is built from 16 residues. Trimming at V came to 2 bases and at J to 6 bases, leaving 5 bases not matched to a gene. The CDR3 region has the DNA TGTGCCAGCAGTTTAGGCCGGACAGGGGTTAATTCACCCCTCCACTTT. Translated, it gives CASSLGRTGVNSPLHF.

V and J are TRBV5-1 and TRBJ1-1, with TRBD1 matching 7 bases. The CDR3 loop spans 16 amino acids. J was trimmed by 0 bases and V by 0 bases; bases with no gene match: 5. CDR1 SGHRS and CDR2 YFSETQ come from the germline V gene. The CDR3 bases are TGCGCCAGCAGCTTGGCACAAACAGGGGTGAACACTGAAGCTTTCTTT. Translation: CASSLAQTGVNTEAFF.

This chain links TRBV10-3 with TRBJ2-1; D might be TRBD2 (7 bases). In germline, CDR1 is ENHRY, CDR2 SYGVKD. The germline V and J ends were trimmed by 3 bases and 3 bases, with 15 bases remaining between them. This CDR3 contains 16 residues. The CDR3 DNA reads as TGTGCCATCAGTGAAGGTTCGGGGGGCCACTACAATGAGCAGTTCTTC. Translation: CAISEGSGGHYNEQFF.

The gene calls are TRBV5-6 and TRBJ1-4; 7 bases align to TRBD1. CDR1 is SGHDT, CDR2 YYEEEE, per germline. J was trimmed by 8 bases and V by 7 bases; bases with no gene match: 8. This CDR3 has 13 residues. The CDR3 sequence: CASATGDGEKLFF. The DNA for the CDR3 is TGTGCCAGCGCCACAGGGGATGGAGAAAAACTGTTTTTT.

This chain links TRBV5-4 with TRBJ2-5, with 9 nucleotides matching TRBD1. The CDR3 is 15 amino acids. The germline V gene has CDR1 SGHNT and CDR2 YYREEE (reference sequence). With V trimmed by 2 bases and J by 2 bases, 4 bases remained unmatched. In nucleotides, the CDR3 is TGTGCCAGCAGCTTCGACAGGGGGGATCAAGAGACCCAGTACTTC. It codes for CASSFDRGDQETQYF.

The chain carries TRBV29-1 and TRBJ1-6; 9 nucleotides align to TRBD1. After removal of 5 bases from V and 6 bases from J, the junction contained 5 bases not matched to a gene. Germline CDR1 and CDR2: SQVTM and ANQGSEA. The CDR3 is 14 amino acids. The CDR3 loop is CSVTTGGINSPLHF. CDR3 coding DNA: TGCAGCGTTACCACAGGGGGCATTAATTCACCCCTCCACTTT.

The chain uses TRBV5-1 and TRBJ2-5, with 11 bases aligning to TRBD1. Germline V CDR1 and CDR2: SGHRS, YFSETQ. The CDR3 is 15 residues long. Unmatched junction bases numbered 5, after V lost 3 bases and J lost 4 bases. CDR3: CASSSSGTGGETQYF. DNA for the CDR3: TGCGCCAGCAGCTCCTCCGGGACAGGGGGAGAGACCCAGTACTTC.

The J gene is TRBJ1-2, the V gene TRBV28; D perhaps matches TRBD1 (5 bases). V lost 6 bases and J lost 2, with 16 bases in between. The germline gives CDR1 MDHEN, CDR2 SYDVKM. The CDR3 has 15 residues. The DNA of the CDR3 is TGTGCCAGCAGGCAGCGGGACTCGGGAAACTATGGCTACACCTTC. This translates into CASRQRDSGNYGYTF.

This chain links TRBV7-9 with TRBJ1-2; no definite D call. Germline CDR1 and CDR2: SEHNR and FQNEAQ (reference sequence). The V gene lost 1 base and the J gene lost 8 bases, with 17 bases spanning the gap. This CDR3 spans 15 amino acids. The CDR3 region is CASSLENRGLGGYTF. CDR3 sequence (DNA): TGTGCCAGCAGCTTAGAAAATCGGGGATTGGGCGGCTACACCTTC. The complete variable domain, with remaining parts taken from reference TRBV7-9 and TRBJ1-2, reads DTGVSQNPRHKITKRGQNVTFRCDPISEHNRLYWYRQTLGQGPEFLTYFQNEAQLEKSRLLSDRFSAERPKGSFSTLEIQRTEQGDSAMYLCASSLENRGLGGYTFGSGTRLTVV.

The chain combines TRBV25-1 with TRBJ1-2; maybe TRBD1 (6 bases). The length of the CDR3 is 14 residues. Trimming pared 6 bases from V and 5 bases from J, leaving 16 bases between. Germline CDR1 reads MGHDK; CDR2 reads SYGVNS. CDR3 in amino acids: CASSQRDNRYGYTF. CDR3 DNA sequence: TGTGCCAGCAGCCAGCGGGACAATCGTTATGGCTACACCTTC.